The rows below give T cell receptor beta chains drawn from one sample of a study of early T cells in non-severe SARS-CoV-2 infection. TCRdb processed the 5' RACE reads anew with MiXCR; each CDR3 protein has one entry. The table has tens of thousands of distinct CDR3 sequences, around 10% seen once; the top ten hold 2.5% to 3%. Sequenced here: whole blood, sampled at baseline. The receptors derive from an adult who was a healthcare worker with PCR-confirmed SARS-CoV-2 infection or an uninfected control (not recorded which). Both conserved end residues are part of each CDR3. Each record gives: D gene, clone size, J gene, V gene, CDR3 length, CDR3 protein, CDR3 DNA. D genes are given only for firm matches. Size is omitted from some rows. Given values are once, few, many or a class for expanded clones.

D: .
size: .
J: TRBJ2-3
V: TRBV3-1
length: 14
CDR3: CASSRDWSTDTQYF
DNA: TGTGCCAGCAGCCGAGACTGGAGCACAGATACGCAGTATTTT

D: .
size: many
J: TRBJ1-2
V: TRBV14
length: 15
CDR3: CASSPWQGGNYGYTF
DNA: TGTGCCAGCAGCCCCTGGCAGGGAGGGAACTATGGCTACACCTTC

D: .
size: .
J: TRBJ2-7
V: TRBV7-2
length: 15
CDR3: CASSPGPPFRYEQYF
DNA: TGTGCCAGCAGCCCAGGGCCCCCCTTTCGCTACGAGCAGTACTTC

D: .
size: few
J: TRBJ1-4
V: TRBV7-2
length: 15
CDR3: CASSLMSTPATGLFF
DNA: TGTGCCAGCAGCTTAATGAGCACACCGGCCACTGGACTGTTTTTT

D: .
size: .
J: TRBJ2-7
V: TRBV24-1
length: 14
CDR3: CATSDSGTRDEQYF
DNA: TGTGCCACCAGTGATTCCGGGACCCGCGACGAGCAGTACTTC

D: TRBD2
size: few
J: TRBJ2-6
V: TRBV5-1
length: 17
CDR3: CASSLTSGPSGANVLTF
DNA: TGCGCCAGCAGCTTGACTAGCGGACCCTCTGGGGCCAACGTCCTGACTTTC

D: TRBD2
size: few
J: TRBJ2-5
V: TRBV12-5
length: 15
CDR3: CASVKGTNKLETQYF
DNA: TGTGCTAGTGTGAAAGGGACTAACAAGCTAGAGACCCAGTACTTC

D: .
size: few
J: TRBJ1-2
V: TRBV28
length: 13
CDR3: CASSLARGYGYTF
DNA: TGTGCCAGCAGTTTGGCCAGGGGCTATGGCTACACCTTC

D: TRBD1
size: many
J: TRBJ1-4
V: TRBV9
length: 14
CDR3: CASSLGTGIEKLFF
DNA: TGTGCCAGCAGCTTAGGGACAGGGATTGAAAAACTGTTTTTT

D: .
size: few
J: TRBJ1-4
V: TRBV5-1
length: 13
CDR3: CASATEGGEKLFF
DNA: TGCGCCAGCGCGACAGAGGGGGGTGAAAAACTGTTTTTT

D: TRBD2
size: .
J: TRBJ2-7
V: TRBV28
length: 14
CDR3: CASLSPGGSYEQYF
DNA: TGTGCCAGCCTCTCCCCGGGGGGGAGCTACGAGCAGTACTTC

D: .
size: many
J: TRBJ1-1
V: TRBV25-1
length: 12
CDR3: CASSPQATEAFF
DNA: TGTGCCAGCAGTCCACAGGCCACTGAAGCTTTCTTT

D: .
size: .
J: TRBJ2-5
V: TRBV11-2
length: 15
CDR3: CASSLDHGGGETQYF
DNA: TGTGCCAGCAGCTTAGATCACGGGGGCGGAGAGACCCAGTACTTC

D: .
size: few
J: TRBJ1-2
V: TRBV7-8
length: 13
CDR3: CASSTGLTGGYTF
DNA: TGTGCCAGCAGCACCGGGCTGACTGGGGGCTACACCTTC

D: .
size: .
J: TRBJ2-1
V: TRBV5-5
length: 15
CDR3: CASSLVPDSYNEQFF
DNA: TGTGCCAGCAGCTTGGTTCCCGACTCCTACAATGAGCAGTTCTTC